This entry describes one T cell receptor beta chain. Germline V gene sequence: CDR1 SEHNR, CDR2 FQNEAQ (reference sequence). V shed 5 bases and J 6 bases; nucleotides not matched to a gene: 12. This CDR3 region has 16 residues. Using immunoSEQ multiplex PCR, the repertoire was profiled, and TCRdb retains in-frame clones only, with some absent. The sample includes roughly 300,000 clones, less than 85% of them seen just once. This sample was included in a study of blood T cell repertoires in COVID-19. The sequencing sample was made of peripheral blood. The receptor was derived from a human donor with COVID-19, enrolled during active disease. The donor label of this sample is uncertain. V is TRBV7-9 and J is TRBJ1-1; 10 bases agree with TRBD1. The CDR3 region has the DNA TGTGCCAGCAGCCCCACGACAGGGGGCGTTTTCGCTGAAGCTTTCTTT. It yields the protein CASSPTTGGVFAEAFF.